The rows below give T cell receptor beta chains drawn from one sample of a study of a mutant IDH1 vaccine in newly diagnosed glioma. Their recognized antigens are unknown. The data were produced by immunoSEQ multiplex PCR, yet TCRdb's version contains in-frame clones alone and is incomplete. This table has about 54,000 clones, approximately 81% appearing once. Sequenced here: PBMCs, sampled from a glioma patient whose treatment included an IDH1 peptide vaccine. These receptors originate from a man younger than 45 with glioma. Both conserved end residues are part of each CDR3. A D gene is named only where the DNA matches it firmly. Not all rows give a size; the values are once, few, many and, for expanded clones, a class.

clone_size: once; j_call: TRBJ2-1; v_call: TRBV30; d_call: TRBD2; cdr3_aa: CAWSVRSGGLYNEQFF; cdr3_nt: TGTGCCTGGAGTGTCCGTAGCGGGGGGCTGTACAATGAGCAGTTCTTC
clone_size: medium-sized; j_call: TRBJ2-2; v_call: TRBV25-1; d_call: TRBD2; cdr3_aa: CASSGTSDTGELFF; cdr3_nt: TGTGCCAGCAGTGGGACTAGCGACACCGGGGAGCTGTTTTTT
clone_size: once; j_call: TRBJ2-7; v_call: TRBV27; d_call: TRBD2; cdr3_aa: CASSLTSGGSYEQYF; cdr3_nt: TGTGCCAGCAGTCTTACGTCGGGGGGCTCCTACGAGCAGTACTTC
clone_size: -; j_call: TRBJ1-6; v_call: TRBV5-1; d_call: -; cdr3_aa: CASSFRVLKESYNSPLHF; cdr3_nt: TGCGCCAGCAGCTTCAGGGTTCTAAAGGAATCCTATAATTCACCCCTCCACTTT
clone_size: -; j_call: TRBJ2-7; v_call: TRBV2; d_call: TRBD2; cdr3_aa: CASRGTGGAYEQYF; cdr3_nt: TGTGCCAGTAGAGGGACGGGGGGAGCCTACGAGCAGTACTTC
clone_size: -; j_call: TRBJ2-7; v_call: TRBV5-6; d_call: -; cdr3_aa: CASSPGTTAREQYF; cdr3_nt: TGTGCCAGCAGCCCGGGGACAACCGCACGGGAGCAGTACTTC
clone_size: few; j_call: TRBJ1-1; v_call: TRBV7-8; d_call: -; cdr3_aa: CASSLINTEAFF; cdr3_nt: TGTGCCAGCAGCTTGATTAACACTGAAGCTTTCTTT
clone_size: once; j_call: TRBJ1-4; v_call: TRBV5-1; d_call: TRBD1; cdr3_aa: CASSFRDSGEKLFF; cdr3_nt: TGCGCCAGCAGCTTTAGGGACAGCGGTGAAAAACTGTTTTTT
clone_size: once; j_call: TRBJ2-7; v_call: TRBV28; d_call: -; cdr3_aa: CASSLSFWGARYEQYF; cdr3_nt: TGTGCCAGCAGTTTATCTTTCTGGGGGGCGAGGTACGAGCAGTACTTC
clone_size: -; j_call: TRBJ2-7; v_call: TRBV7-8; d_call: -; cdr3_aa: CASSSISYEQYF; cdr3_nt: TGTGCCAGCAGCTCAATCTCCTACGAGCAGTACTTC
clone_size: few; j_call: TRBJ2-3; v_call: TRBV19; d_call: -; cdr3_aa: CASSIGPSSTDTQYF; cdr3_nt: TGTGCCAGTAGTATTGGCCCAAGTAGCACAGATACGCAGTATTTT
clone_size: -; j_call: TRBJ2-7; v_call: TRBV30; d_call: TRBD1; cdr3_aa: CAWLDRAVREQYF; cdr3_nt: TGTGCCTGGCTGGACAGGGCGGTACGCGAGCAGTACTTC
clone_size: once; j_call: TRBJ2-3; v_call: TRBV9; d_call: -; cdr3_aa: CASSVELGGTDTQYF; cdr3_nt: TGTGCCAGCAGCGTAGAACTAGGGGGCACAGATACGCAGTATTTT
clone_size: -; j_call: TRBJ2-7; v_call: TRBV20-1; d_call: -; cdr3_aa: CSAMDRYEQYF; cdr3_nt: TGCAGTGCAATGGACCGCTACGAGCAGTACTTC
clone_size: -; j_call: TRBJ2-1; v_call: TRBV6-5; d_call: -; cdr3_aa: CASRRWLDSDEQFF; cdr3_nt: TGTGCCAGCCGACGCTGGCTTGATAGCGATGAGCAGTTCTTC
clone_size: -; j_call: TRBJ1-2; v_call: TRBV6-6; d_call: -; cdr3_aa: CASSWGGNRDYGYTF; cdr3_nt: TGTGCCAGCAGTTGGGGGGGGAATCGGGACTATGGCTACACCTTC
clone_size: -; j_call: TRBJ2-1; v_call: TRBV28; d_call: TRBD2; cdr3_aa: CASSLKKRGGYNEQFF; cdr3_nt: TGTGCCAGCAGTTTAAAAAAACGGGGGGGATACAATGAGCAGTTCTTC
clone_size: -; j_call: TRBJ1-1; v_call: TRBV4-1; d_call: TRBD1; cdr3_aa: CASSQGQGAGNTEAFF; cdr3_nt: TGCGCCAGCAGCCAAGGACAGGGGGCGGGGAACACTGAAGCTTTCTTT
clone_size: -; j_call: TRBJ2-2; v_call: TRBV5-1; d_call: TRBD1; cdr3_aa: CASSRPGTGSGELFF; cdr3_nt: TGCGCCAGCAGCCGTCCCGGGACAGGGTCCGGGGAGCTGTTTTTT
clone_size: -; j_call: TRBJ1-2; v_call: TRBV30; d_call: TRBD1; cdr3_aa: CAWSVGTVYGYTF; cdr3_nt: TGTGCCTGGAGTGTAGGGACAGTCTATGGCTACACCTTC
clone_size: once; j_call: TRBJ2-3; v_call: TRBV5-5; d_call: -; cdr3_aa: CASSLGRATDTQYF; cdr3_nt: TGTGCCAGCAGCTTGGGCAGGGCCACAGATACGCAGTATTTT
clone_size: -; j_call: TRBJ2-7; v_call: TRBV28; d_call: -; cdr3_aa: CASRFSSSTRYEQYF; cdr3_nt: TGTGCCAGCCGCTTTAGCAGTTCCACCCGCTACGAGCAGTACTTC
clone_size: -; j_call: TRBJ2-7; v_call: TRBV4-2; d_call: -; cdr3_aa: CASSPRRGGMSSYEQYF; cdr3_nt: TGTGCCAGCAGCCCGAGGCGTGGCGGAATGAGCTCCTACGAGCAGTACTTC
clone_size: -; j_call: TRBJ2-7; v_call: TRBV13; d_call: -; cdr3_aa: CASSLASLGEQYF; cdr3_nt: TGTGCCAGCAGCTTAGCCTCCTTGGGCGAGCAGTACTTC
clone_size: -; j_call: TRBJ2-3; v_call: TRBV13; d_call: -; cdr3_aa: CASSRLDLNTDTQYF; cdr3_nt: TGTGCCAGCAGCCGACTAGACCTGAACACAGATACGCAGTATTTT
clone_size: -; j_call: TRBJ2-3; v_call: TRBV4-1; d_call: TRBD1; cdr3_aa: CASSQAADRDPTDTQYF; cdr3_nt: TGCGCCAGCAGCCAAGCCGCGGACAGGGATCCCACAGATACGCAGTATTTT
clone_size: few; j_call: TRBJ1-5; v_call: TRBV4-1; d_call: -; cdr3_aa: CASSQERVDQPQHF; cdr3_nt: TGCGCCAGCAGCCAAGAGCGGGTCGATCAGCCCCAGCATTTT
clone_size: -; j_call: TRBJ1-2; v_call: TRBV7-9; d_call: -; cdr3_aa: CASSGIGDNYGYTF; cdr3_nt: TGTGCCAGCAGCGGGATCGGGGATAACTATGGCTACACCTTC
clone_size: -; j_call: TRBJ1-2; v_call: TRBV5-8; d_call: -; cdr3_aa: CASSPTGNGYTF; cdr3_nt: TGTGCCAGCAGCCCGACGGGTAATGGCTACACCTTC
clone_size: -; j_call: TRBJ1-2; v_call: TRBV18; d_call: -; cdr3_aa: CASSPLGSTNYGYTF; cdr3_nt: TGTGCCAGCTCACCGCTCGGATCTACTAACTATGGCTACACCTTC
clone_size: -; j_call: TRBJ1-6; v_call: TRBV2; d_call: TRBD1; cdr3_aa: CASSGQGDSPLHF; cdr3_nt: TGTGCCAGCAGTGGACAGGGCGATTCACCCCTCCACTTT
clone_size: -; j_call: TRBJ1-3; v_call: TRBV27; d_call: TRBD1; cdr3_aa: CASGTGAGKGLNTIYF; cdr3_nt: TGTGCCAGCGGCACAGGGGCCGGAAAGGGTTTAAACACCATATATTTT
clone_size: -; j_call: TRBJ1-5; v_call: TRBV13; d_call: -; cdr3_aa: CASSLGGGSYQPQHF; cdr3_nt: TGTGCCAGCAGCTTAGGGGGAGGATCTTATCAGCCCCAGCATTTT
clone_size: -; j_call: TRBJ2-3; v_call: TRBV6-5; d_call: TRBD2; cdr3_aa: CAISAGLDPTDTQYF; cdr3_nt: TGTGCCATCAGTGCGGGACTAGACCCCACAGATACGCAGTATTTT
clone_size: -; j_call: TRBJ1-1; v_call: TRBV21-1; d_call: -; cdr3_aa: CASRQGALNTEAFF; cdr3_nt: TGTGCCAGCCGACAGGGGGCACTGAACACTGAAGCTTTCTTT
clone_size: -; j_call: TRBJ2-7; v_call: TRBV5-5; d_call: -; cdr3_aa: CASSFTNEQYF; cdr3_nt: TGTGCCAGCAGCTTCACAAACGAGCAGTACTTC
clone_size: -; j_call: TRBJ1-5; v_call: TRBV7-8; d_call: -; cdr3_aa: CASSLAGYQPQHF; cdr3_nt: TGTGCCAGCAGCTTAGCAGGCTATCAGCCCCAGCATTTT
clone_size: -; j_call: TRBJ1-5; v_call: TRBV5-1; d_call: TRBD1; cdr3_aa: CASRVDRDSNQPQHF; cdr3_nt: TGCGCCAGCAGGGTTGACAGGGATAGCAATCAGCCCCAGCATTTT
clone_size: once; j_call: TRBJ2-7; v_call: TRBV6-5; d_call: TRBD2; cdr3_aa: CASSFLTSGGEYEQYF; cdr3_nt: TGTGCCAGCAGTTTCCTGACTAGCGGGGGGGAATACGAGCAGTACTTC
clone_size: few; j_call: TRBJ2-7; v_call: TRBV2; d_call: -; cdr3_aa: CASSTLSRDVAYEQYF; cdr3_nt: TGTGCCAGCAGTACCCTGAGTAGGGACGTCGCCTACGAGCAGTACTTC
clone_size: -; j_call: TRBJ1-1; v_call: TRBV18; d_call: -; cdr3_aa: CASSPGPGEVKMNTEAFF; cdr3_nt: TGTGCCAGCTCACCCGGACCCGGGGAAGTTAAAATGAACACTGAAGCTTTCTTT
clone_size: -; j_call: TRBJ2-7; v_call: TRBV27; d_call: TRBD2; cdr3_aa: CASRPPLGRASSYEQYF; cdr3_nt: TGTGCCAGCAGACCACCGTTAGGGAGGGCTAGCTCCTACGAGCAGTACTTC
clone_size: -; j_call: TRBJ2-1; v_call: TRBV19; d_call: -; cdr3_aa: CASSPTGMDYNEQFF; cdr3_nt: TGTGCCAGTAGTCCTACTGGGATGGATTACAATGAGCAGTTCTTC
clone_size: few; j_call: TRBJ1-1; v_call: TRBV5-5; d_call: TRBD1; cdr3_aa: CASLRQGNTEAFF; cdr3_nt: TGTGCCAGCCTTAGACAGGGGAACACTGAAGCTTTCTTT
clone_size: -; j_call: TRBJ1-5; v_call: TRBV2; d_call: -; cdr3_aa: CASREATGFAGIQPQHF; cdr3_nt: TGTGCCAGCAGGGAAGCCACAGGGTTTGCCGGGATTCAGCCCCAGCATTTT
clone_size: -; j_call: TRBJ1-1; v_call: TRBV6-4; d_call: TRBD1; cdr3_aa: CASKSRTGLNTEAFF; cdr3_nt: TGTGCCAGCAAGAGTCGGACAGGGCTGAACACTGAAGCTTTCTTT
clone_size: -; j_call: TRBJ2-6; v_call: TRBV7-9; d_call: TRBD1; cdr3_aa: CASSLPGQGSPGANVLTF; cdr3_nt: TGTGCCAGCAGCTTACCTGGACAGGGAAGCCCTGGGGCCAACGTCCTGACTTTC